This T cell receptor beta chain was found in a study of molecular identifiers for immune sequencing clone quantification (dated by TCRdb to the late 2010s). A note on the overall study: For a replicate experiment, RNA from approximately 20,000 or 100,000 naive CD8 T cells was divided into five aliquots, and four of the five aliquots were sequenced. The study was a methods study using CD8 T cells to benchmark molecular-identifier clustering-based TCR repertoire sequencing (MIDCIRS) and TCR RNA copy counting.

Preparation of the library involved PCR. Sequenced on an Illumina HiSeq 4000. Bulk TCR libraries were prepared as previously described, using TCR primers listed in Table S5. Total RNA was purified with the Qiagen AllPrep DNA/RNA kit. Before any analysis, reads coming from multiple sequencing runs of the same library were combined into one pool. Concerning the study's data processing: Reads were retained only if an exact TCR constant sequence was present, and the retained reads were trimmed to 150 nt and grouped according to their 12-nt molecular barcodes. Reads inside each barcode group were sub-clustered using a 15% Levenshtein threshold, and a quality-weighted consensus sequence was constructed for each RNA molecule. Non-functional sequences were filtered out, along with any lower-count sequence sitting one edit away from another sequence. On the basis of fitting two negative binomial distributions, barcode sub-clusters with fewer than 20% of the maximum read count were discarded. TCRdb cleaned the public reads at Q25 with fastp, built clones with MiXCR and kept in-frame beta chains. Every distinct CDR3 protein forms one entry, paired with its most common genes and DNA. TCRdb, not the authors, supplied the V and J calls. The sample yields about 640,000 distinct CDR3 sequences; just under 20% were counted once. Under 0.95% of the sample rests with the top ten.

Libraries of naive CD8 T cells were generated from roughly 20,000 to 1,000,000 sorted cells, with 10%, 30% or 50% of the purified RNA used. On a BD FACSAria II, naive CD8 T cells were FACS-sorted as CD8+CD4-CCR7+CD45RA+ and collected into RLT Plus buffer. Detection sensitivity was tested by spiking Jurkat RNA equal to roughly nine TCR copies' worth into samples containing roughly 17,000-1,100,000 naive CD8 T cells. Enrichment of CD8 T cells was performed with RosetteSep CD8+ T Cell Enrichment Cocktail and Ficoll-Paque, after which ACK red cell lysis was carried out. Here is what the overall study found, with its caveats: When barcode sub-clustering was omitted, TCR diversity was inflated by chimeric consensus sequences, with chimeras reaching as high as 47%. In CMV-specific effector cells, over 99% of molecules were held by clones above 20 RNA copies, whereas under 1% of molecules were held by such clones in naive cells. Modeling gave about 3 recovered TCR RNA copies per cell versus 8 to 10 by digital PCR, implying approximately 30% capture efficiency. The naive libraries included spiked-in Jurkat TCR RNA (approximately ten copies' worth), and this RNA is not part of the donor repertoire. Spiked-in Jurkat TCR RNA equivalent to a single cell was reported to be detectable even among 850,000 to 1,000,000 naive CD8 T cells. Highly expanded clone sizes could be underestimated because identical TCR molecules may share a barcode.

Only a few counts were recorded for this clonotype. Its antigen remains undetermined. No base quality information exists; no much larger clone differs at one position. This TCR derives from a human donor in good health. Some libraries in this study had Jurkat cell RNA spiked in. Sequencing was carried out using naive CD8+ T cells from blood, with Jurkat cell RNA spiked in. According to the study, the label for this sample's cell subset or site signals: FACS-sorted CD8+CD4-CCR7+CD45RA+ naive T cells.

The bases are TGTGCCAGCAGGGATCCGGGGGGGCCCTACAATGAGCAGTTCTTC. Its protein is CASRDPGGPYNEQFF. The chain employs TRBV11-2 and TRBJ2-1; 8 bases in the junction line up with TRBD2. The germline V and J ends show losses of 6 bases and 2 bases respectively, and no gene match explains 6 bases of the junction. The CDR3 runs 15 amino acids, cysteine and phenylalanine included. CDR3 DNA is the only sequence kept; it has 45 bases, read in frame from the first base. Looking up the germline V gene yields CDR1 SGHAT and CDR2 FQNNGV.